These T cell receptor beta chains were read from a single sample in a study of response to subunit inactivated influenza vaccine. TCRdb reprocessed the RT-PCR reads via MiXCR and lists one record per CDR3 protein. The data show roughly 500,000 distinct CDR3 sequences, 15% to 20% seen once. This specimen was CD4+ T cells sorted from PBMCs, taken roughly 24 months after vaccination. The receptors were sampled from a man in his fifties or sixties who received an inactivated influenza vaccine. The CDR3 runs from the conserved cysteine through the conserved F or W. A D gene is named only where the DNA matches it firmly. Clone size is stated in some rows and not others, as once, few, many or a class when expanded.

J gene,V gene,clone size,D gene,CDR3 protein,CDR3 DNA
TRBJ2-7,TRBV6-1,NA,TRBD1,CASSTGVGTYEQYF,TGTGCCAGCAGTACAGGGGTCGGCACCTACGAGCAGTACTTC
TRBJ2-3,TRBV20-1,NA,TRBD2,CSANRGGREGQYF,TGCAGTGCTAACCGGGGGGGCCGGGAAGGGCAGTATTTT
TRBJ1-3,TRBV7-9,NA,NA,CASSRGGNTIYF,TGTGCCAGCAGCCGGGGCGGGAACACCATATATTTT
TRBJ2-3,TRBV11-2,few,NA,CASSLVSSHTQYF,TGTGCCAGCAGCTTAGTGTCTAGCCATACGCAGTATTTT
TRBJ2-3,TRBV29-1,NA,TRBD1,CSARQGTGTQYF,TGCAGCGCTCGACAGGGTACGGGAACGCAGTATTTT
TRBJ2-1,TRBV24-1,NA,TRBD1,CATSMGQPVVQFF,TGTGCCACCAGTATGGGACAGCCGGTGGTGCAGTTCTTC
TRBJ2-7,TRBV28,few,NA,CASKRFAPSSYEQYF,TGTGCCAGCAAGCGGTTCGCGCCGAGCTCCTACGAGCAGTACTTC
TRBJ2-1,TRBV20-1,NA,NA,CSASSIFKAYNEQFF,TGCAGTGCTAGCTCCATTTTTAAGGCTTACAATGAGCAGTTCTTC
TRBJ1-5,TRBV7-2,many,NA,CASSLGRVEPQHF,TGTGCCAGCAGCTTAGGCAGGGTTGAGCCCCAGCATTTT
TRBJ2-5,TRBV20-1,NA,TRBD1,CSADEQGARETQYF,TGCAGTGCTGACGAGCAGGGGGCGCGGGAGACCCAGTACTTC
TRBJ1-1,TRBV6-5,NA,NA,CASSSATGREAFF,TGTGCCAGCAGTTCTGCTACGGGGCGTGAAGCTTTCTTT
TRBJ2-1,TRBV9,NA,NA,CASSVAPSRANEQFF,TGTGCCAGCAGCGTAGCTCCCTCCAGAGCCAATGAGCAGTTCTTC
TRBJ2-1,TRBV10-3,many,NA,CAISEGDSPSYNEQFF,TGTGCCATCAGTGAAGGGGACTCGCCTTCCTACAATGAGCAGTTCTTC
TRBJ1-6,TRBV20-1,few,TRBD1,CSAVQGTDNSPLHF,TGCAGTGCTGTCCAGGGGACAGATAATTCACCCCTCCACTTT